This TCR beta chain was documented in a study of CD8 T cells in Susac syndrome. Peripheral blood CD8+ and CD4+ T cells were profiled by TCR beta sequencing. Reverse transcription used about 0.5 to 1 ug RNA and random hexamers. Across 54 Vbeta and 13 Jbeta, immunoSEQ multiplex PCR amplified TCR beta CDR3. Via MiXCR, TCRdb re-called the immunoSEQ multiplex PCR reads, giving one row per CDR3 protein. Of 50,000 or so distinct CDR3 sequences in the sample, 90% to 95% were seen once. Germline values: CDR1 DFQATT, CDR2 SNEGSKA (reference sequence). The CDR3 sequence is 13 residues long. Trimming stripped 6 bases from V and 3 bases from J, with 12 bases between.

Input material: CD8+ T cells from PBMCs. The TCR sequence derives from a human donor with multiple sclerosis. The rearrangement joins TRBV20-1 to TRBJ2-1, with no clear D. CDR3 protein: CSAPHSDYNEQFF. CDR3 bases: TGCAGTGCGCCACACAGCGACTACAATGAGCAGTTCTTC.